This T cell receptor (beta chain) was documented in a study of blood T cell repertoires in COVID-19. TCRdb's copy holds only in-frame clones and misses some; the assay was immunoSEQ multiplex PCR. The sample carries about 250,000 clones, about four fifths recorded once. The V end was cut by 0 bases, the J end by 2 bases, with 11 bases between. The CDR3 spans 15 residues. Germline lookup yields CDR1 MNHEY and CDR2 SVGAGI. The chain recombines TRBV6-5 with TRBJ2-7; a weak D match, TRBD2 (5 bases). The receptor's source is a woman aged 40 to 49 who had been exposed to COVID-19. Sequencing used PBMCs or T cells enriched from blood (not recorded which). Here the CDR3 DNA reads TGTGCCAGCAGTTACTCTTGGAGGACCCCCTACGAGCAGTACTTC. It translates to CASSYSWRTPYEQYF.